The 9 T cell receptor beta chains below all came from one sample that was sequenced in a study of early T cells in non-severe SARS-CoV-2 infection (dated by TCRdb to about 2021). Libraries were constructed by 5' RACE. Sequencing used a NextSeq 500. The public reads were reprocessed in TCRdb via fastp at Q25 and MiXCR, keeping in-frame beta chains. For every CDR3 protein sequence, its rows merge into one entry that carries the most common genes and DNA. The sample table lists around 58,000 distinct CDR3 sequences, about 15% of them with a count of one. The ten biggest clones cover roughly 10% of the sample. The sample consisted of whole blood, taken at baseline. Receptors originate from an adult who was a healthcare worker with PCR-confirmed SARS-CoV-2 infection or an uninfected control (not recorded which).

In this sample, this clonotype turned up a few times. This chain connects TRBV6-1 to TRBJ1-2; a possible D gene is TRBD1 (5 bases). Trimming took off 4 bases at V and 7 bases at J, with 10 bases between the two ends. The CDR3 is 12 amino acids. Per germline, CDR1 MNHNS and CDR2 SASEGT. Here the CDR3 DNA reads TGTGCCAGCAGTGCTGCAGGGAGTGGCTACACCTTC. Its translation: CASSAAGSGYTF.

The CDR3 reads CASSFDRAYEQYF. The CDR3 DNA reads as TGCGCCAGCAGTTTTGACAGAGCCTACGAGCAGTACTTC. This chain links TRBV5-1 with TRBJ2-7; TRBD1 might be the D (5 bases). The length of the CDR3 is 13 residues. Germline V lookup: CDR1 SGHRS, CDR2 YFSETQ. Trimming removed 5 bases at V and 2 bases at J, with 11 bases between.

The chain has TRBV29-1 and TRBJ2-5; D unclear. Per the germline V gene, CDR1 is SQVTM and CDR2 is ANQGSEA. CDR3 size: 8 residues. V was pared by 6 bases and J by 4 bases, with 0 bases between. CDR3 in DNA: TGCAGCGTAGAGACCCAGTACTTC. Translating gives CSVETQYF.

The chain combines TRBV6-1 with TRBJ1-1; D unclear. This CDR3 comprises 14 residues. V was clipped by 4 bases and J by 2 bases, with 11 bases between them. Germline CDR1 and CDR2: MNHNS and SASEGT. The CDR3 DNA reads TGTGCCAGCAGTGTCGTTGGGTTAAACACTGAAGCTTTCTTT. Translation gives CASSVVGLNTEAFF.

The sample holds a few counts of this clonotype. CDR3 DNA sequence: TGTGCCAGCAGCCGGAGGGGGGTAGACTACGAGCAGTACTTC. This encodes CASSRRGVDYEQYF. This chain connects TRBV5-4 to TRBJ2-7; the D gene could be TRBD1 or TRBD2 (6 bases each). The ends were cut back, 4 bases at V and 3 bases at J, with 14 bases in the middle. This CDR3 is built from 14 residues. CDR1 and CDR2 (germline): SGHNT, YYREEE (reference sequence).

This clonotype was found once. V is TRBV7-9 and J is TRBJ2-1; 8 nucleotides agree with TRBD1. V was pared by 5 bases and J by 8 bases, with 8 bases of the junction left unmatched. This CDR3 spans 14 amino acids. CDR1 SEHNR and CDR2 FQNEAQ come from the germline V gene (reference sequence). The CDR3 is CASSRRTGWDEQFF. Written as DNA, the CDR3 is TGTGCCAGCAGCCGGCGGACAGGGTGGGATGAGCAGTTCTTC.

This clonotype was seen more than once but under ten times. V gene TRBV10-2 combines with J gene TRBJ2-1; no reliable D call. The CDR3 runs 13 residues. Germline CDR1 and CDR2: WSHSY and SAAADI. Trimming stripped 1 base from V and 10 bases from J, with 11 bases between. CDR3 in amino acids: CASSELASSEQFF. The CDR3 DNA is TGCGCCAGCAGTGAGTTGGCCAGCTCGGAGCAGTTCTTC.

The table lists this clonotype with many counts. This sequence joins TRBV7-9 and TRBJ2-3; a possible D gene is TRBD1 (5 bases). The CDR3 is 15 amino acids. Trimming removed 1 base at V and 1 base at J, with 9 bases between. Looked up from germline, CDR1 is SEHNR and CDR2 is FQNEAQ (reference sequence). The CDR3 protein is CASSLEGAGTDTQYF. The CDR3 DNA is TGTGCCAGCAGCTTAGAAGGGGCTGGCACAGATACGCAGTATTTT.

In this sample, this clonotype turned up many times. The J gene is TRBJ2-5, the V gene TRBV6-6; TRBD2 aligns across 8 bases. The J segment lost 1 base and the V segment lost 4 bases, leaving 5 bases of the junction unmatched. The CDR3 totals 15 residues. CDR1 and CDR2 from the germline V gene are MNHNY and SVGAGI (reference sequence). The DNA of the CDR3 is TGTGCCAGCAGTTTCGGGGGGGGTTTCCAAGAGACCCAGTACTTC. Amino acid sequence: CASSFGGGFQETQYF.